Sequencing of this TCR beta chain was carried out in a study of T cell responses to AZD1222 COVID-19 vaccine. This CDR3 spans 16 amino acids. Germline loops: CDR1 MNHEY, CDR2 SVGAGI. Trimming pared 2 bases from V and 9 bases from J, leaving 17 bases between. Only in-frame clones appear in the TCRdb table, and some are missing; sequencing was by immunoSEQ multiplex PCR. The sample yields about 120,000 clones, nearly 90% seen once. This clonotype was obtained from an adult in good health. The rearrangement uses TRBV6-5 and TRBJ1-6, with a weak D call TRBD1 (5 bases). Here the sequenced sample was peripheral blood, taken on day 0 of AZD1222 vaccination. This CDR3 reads CASSYAQGSKGSPLHF. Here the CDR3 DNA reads TGTGCCAGCAGTTACGCGCAGGGCTCTAAGGGTTCACCCCTCCACTTT.